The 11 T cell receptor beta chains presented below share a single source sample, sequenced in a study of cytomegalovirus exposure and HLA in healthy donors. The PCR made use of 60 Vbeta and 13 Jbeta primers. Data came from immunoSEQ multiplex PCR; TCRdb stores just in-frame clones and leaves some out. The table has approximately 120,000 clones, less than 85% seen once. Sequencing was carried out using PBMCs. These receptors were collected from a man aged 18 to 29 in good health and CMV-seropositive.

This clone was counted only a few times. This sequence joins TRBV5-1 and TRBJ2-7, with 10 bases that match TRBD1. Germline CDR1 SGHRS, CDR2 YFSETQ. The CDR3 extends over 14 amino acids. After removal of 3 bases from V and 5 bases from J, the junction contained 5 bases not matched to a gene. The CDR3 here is CASSWSGTGDEQYF. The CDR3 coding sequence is TGCGCCAGCAGCTGGTCCGGGACAGGGGACGAGCAGTACTTC.

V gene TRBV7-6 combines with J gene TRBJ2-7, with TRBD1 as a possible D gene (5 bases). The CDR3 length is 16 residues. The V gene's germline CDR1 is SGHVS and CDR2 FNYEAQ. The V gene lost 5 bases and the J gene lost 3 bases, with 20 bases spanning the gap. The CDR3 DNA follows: TGTGCCAGCAGCCTACAGACAGAGCAAAAAATCTACGAGCAGTACTTC. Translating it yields CASSLQTEQKIYEQYF.

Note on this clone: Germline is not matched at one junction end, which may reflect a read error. In DNA, the CDR3 is TGTTCCAGCAGCCCCCCCCAACAGGGACAATATTACGAGCAGTACTTC. Residues: CSSSPPQQGQYYEQYF. The rearrangement links TRBV7-9 to TRBJ2-7, with a tentative D call TRBD1 (6 bases). Looked up from germline, CDR1 is SEHNR and CDR2 is FQNEAQ (reference sequence). The CDR3 contains 16 residues.

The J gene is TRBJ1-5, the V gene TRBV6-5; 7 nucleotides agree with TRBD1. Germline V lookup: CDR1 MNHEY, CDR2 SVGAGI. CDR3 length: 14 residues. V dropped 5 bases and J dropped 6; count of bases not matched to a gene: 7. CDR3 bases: TGTGCCAGCAGTCCCAGGGGGTTCGGTCAGCCCCAGCATTTT. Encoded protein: CASSPRGFGQPQHF.

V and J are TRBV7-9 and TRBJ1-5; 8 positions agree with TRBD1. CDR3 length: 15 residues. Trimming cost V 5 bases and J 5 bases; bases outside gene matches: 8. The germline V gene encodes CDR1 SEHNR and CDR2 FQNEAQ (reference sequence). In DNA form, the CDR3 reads TGTGCCAGCAGCCCCTGGACAGGGAGGGATCAGCCCCAGCATTTT. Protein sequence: CASSPWTGRDQPQHF.

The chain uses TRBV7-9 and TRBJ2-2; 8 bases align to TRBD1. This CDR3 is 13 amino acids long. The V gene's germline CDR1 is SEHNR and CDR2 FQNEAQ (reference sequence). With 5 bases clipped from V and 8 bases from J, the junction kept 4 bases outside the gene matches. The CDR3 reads CASSLDRAGELFF. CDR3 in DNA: TGTGCCAGCAGCCTGGACAGGGCGGGGGAGCTGTTTTTT. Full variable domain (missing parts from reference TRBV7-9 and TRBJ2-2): DTGVSQNPRHKITKRGQNVTFRCDPISEHNRLYWYRQTLGQGPEFLTYFQNEAQLEKSRLLSDRFSAERPKGSFSTLEIQRTEQGDSAMYLCASSLDRAGELFFGEGSRLTVL.

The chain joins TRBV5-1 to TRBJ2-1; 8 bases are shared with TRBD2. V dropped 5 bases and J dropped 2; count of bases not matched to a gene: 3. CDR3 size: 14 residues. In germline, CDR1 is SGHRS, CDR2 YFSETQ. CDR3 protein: CASRSGGAYNEQFF. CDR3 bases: TGCGCCAGCAGGTCGGGGGGGGCCTACAATGAGCAGTTCTTC.

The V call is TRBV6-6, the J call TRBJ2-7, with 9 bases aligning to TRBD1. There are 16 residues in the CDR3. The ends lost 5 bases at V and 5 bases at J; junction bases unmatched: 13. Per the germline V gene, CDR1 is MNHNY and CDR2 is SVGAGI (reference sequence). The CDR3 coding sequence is TGTGCCAGCAGTCGATTCGGACAGGGGATGACCGACGAGCAGTACTTC. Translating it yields CASSRFGQGMTDEQYF.

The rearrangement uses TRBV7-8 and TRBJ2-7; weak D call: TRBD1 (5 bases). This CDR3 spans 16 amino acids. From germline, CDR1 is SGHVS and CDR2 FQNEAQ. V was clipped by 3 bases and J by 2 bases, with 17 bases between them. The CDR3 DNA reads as TGTGCCAGCAGCTTGGGGAAGGACATGCGCCCCTACGAGCAGTACTTC. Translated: CASSLGKDMRPYEQYF. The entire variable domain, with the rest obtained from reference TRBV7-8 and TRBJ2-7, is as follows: GAGVSQSPRYKVAKRGQDVALRCDPISGHVSLFWYQQALGQGPEFLTYFQNEAQLDKSGLPSDRFFAERPEGSVSTLKIQRTQQEDSAVYLCASSLGKDMRPYEQYFGPGTRLTVT.

The CDR3 DNA is TGTGCCAGCAGCCTTTTGAGCGCACTTACCGGGGAGCTGTTTTTT. Its translation is CASSLLSALTGELFF. This chain joins TRBV27 and TRBJ2-2, with D uncertain. Looked up from germline, CDR1 is MNHEY and CDR2 is SMNVEV (reference sequence). The V end was cut by 6 bases, the J end by 5 bases, with 16 bases between. This CDR3 contains 15 residues.

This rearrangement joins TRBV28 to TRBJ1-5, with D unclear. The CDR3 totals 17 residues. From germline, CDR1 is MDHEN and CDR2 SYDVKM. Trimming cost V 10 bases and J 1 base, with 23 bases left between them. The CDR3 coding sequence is TGTGCCACCAGATCACTTGTGAAGGGAGCGAGCAATCAGCCCCAGCATTTT. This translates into CATRSLVKGASNQPQHF.